The 2 T cell receptor beta chains presented below share a single source sample, sequenced in a study of beta chain features in type 1 diabetes. The investigators reverse transcribed all of the isolated RNA, so they sequenced expressed TCRB transcripts. Clones were sequenced by immunoSEQ multiplex PCR, and TCRdb holds only the in-frame ones, with some missing. The table includes under 550,000 clones, approximately 10% detected once. The specimen sequenced was naive CD4+ T cells from blood. The receptors originated from a woman younger than 30 in good health.

The rearrangement joins TRBV9 to TRBJ2-1; tentatively, D is TRBD1 (6 bases). The CDR3 length is 15 residues. Trimming removed 0 bases at V and 2 bases at J, with 9 bases between. Germline CDR1 and CDR2: SGDLS and YYNGEE. CDR3 in amino acids: CASSVVAGAYNEQFF. The CDR3 coding sequence is TGTGCCAGCAGCGTAGTGGCAGGGGCCTACAATGAGCAGTTCTTC.

This sequence joins TRBV5-1 and TRBJ2-7, with 12 bases fitting TRBD2. Germline CDR1 reads SGHRS; CDR2 reads YFSETQ. The CDR3 contains 15 residues. Trimming at V came to 1 base and at J to 5 bases, leaving 4 bases not matched to a gene. CDR3 DNA: TGCGCCAGCAGCTTGATGACTAGCGGGAGCAACGAGCAGTACTTC. This encodes CASSLMTSGSNEQYF.